Shown below are 14 T cell receptor beta chains from a single sample sequenced in a study of blood T cell repertoires in COVID-19. Using immunoSEQ multiplex PCR, the repertoire was profiled, and TCRdb retains in-frame clones only, with some absent. The table lists some 220,000 clones, less than 85% of them singletons. Input material: peripheral blood. These TCRs come from a woman aged 70-85 years with acute or convalescent COVID-19.

The chain uses TRBV20-1 and TRBJ2-1, with D possibly matching TRBD1 (6 bases). With 3 bases removed from V and 6 bases from J, the gap between germline ends came to 15 bases. The CDR3 has 14 amino acids. Germline CDR1 DFQATT, CDR2 SNEGSKA (reference sequence). CDR3 in amino acids: CSASDTGRFNEQFF. The CDR3 DNA follows: TGCAGTGCTAGTGATACAGGGAGATTCAATGAGCAGTTCTTC.

This clone was counted a few times. The chain employs TRBV10-1 and TRBJ1-1, with 7 bases that match TRBD1. The CDR3 runs to 14 residues. The germline gives CDR1 WNHNN, CDR2 SYGVQD (reference sequence). V shed 8 bases and J 1 base; nucleotides not matched to a gene: 7. CDR3 sequence reads: CASQQGGKNTEAFF. DNA of the CDR3: TGCGCCAGCCAGCAAGGGGGCAAGAACACTGAAGCTTTCTTT.

This clone came up a few times. The genes are TRBV27 and TRBJ1-2, with 10 bases matching TRBD1. CDR3 size: 17 residues. Trimming at V came to 5 bases and at J to 9 bases, leaving 18 bases not matched to a gene. Looked up from germline, CDR1 is MNHEY and CDR2 is SMNVEV (reference sequence). The CDR3 is CASSPNRRTGGSSSYTF. The CDR3 DNA is TGTGCCAGCAGTCCCAACCGTCGGACAGGGGGAAGTAGTAGCTACACCTTC.

The J gene is TRBJ1-4, the V gene TRBV6-5; D might be TRBD1 (6 bases). CDR3 length equals 14 residues. CDR1 and CDR2 (germline): MNHEY, SVGAGI. V dropped 6 bases and J dropped 8 bases, with 16 bases sitting between them. CDR3 nucleotides: TGTGCCAGCAGGCCGCATACAGGGACCGAAAAACTGTTTTTT. This gives the protein CASRPHTGTEKLFF.

The chain employs TRBV13 and TRBJ2-2; D unclear. The CDR3 is made up of 15 amino acids. Looked up from germline, CDR1 is PRHDT and CDR2 is FYEKMQ (reference sequence). With 2 bases removed from V and 2 bases from J, the gap between germline ends came to 9 bases. CDR3 region: CASSLRFSNTGELFF. Here the CDR3 DNA reads TGTGCCAGCAGCTTACGGTTCTCAAACACCGGGGAGCTGTTTTTT.

The CDR3 DNA reads as TGTGCCTGGAGTAGGGGGCTCCTAGGATCACCCCTCCACTTT. It specifies CAWSRGLLGSPLHF. The rearrangement links TRBV30 to TRBJ1-6, with 7 bases identical to TRBD1. This CDR3 spans 14 amino acids. V was pared by 2 bases and J by 10 bases, with 8 bases of the junction left unmatched. Germline loops: CDR1 GTSNPN, CDR2 SVGIG (reference sequence).

The table lists this clone with a few counts. The chain carries TRBV2 and TRBJ2-7; the D gene is possibly TRBD1 (5 bases). Per germline, CDR1 SNHLY and CDR2 FYNNEI. CDR3 length equals 12 residues. Trimming shortened V by 7 bases and J by 3 bases, and 10 bases separated the two germline ends. CDR3 sequence reads: CASNQGYYEQYV. The CDR3 DNA reads as TGTGCCAGCAATCAGGGATACTACGAGCAGTACGTC.

V gene TRBV2 combines with J gene TRBJ2-7; TRBD2 aligns across 11 bases. The V gene end was trimmed by 9 bases and the J gene end by 0 bases; junction bases not matched to a gene: 13. CDR1 and CDR2 (germline): SNHLY, FYNNEI. This CDR3 has 17 residues. CDR3 nucleotides: TGTGCCAGGATGGGACTAGCGGTAGAACGGGGCTCCTACGAGCAGTACTTC. As protein: CARMGLAVERGSYEQYF.

The chain joins TRBV5-4 to TRBJ2-1, with 10 positions matching TRBD2. This CDR3 is 15 amino acids long. V shed 0 bases and J 6 bases; nucleotides not matched to a gene: 3. Germline-derived CDR1 and CDR2 are SGHNT and YYREEE (reference sequence). The chain's CDR3 is CASSLGLAGLNEQFF. As DNA, the CDR3 is TGTGCCAGCAGCTTGGGACTAGCGGGCCTCAATGAGCAGTTCTTC.

The chain combines TRBV19 with TRBJ2-6; D might be TRBD1 (5 bases). CDR3 length: 18 residues. Per germline, CDR1 LNHDA and CDR2 SQIVND (reference sequence). V lost 2 bases and J lost 0, with 14 bases in between. DNA for the CDR3: TGTGCCAGTAGTATACAGGGCAGTGCCAACTCTGGGGCCAACGTCCTGACTTTC. Protein sequence: CASSIQGSANSGANVLTF.

This chain connects TRBV20-1 to TRBJ1-2; D might be TRBD1 (6 bases). CDR1 is DFQATT and CDR2 is SNEGSKA in the germline V gene (reference sequence). The CDR3 runs 11 residues. V lost 3 bases, J lost 6 bases, and 8 bases lay in between. The CDR3 loop reads CSASRGNGYTF. CDR3 in DNA: TGCAGTGCTAGTAGGGGGAATGGCTACACCTTC.

The genes are TRBV7-8 and TRBJ2-5; 9 positions match TRBD1. Trimming cost V 5 bases and J 5 bases; bases outside gene matches: 9. The CDR3 has 15 amino acids. The germline V gene encodes CDR1 SGHVS and CDR2 FQNEAQ. CDR3 loop: CASSLGTGNGETQYF. The CDR3 DNA reads as TGTGCCAGCAGCCTTGGGACAGGGAATGGCGAGACCCAGTACTTC.

The chain joins TRBV14 to TRBJ2-7, with D possibly TRBD2 on 6 matching bases. The ends were cut back, 4 bases at V and 4 bases at J, with 17 bases in the middle. CDR3 length: 15 amino acids. CDR1 SGHDN and CDR2 FVKESK come from the germline V gene. DNA of the CDR3: TGTGCCAGCAGCCTTCGGGACTCTCCCCTGTACGAGCAGTACTTC. Amino acid sequence: CASSLRDSPLYEQYF.

The V and J genes are TRBV2 and TRBJ2-7; a weak D match, TRBD1 (5 bases). Trimming removed 2 bases at V and 2 bases at J, with 13 bases between. This CDR3 is 15 amino acids long. Germline V gene data show CDR1 as SNHLY and CDR2 as FYNNEI. The CDR3, as DNA: TGTGCCAGCAGTGAACAAGGGGCAGGAGCCTACGAGCAGTACGTC. Amino acid sequence: CASSEQGAGAYEQYV.